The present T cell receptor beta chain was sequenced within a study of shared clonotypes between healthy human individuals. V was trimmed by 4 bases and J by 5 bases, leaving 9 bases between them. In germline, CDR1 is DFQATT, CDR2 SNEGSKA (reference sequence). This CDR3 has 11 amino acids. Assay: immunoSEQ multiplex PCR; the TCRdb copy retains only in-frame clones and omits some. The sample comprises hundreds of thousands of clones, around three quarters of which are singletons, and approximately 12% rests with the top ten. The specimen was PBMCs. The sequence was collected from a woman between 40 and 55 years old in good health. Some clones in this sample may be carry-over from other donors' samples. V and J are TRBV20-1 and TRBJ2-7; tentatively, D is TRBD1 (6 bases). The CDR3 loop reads CSANRVNEQYF. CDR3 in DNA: TGCAGTGCTAACAGGGTGAACGAGCAGTACTTC.